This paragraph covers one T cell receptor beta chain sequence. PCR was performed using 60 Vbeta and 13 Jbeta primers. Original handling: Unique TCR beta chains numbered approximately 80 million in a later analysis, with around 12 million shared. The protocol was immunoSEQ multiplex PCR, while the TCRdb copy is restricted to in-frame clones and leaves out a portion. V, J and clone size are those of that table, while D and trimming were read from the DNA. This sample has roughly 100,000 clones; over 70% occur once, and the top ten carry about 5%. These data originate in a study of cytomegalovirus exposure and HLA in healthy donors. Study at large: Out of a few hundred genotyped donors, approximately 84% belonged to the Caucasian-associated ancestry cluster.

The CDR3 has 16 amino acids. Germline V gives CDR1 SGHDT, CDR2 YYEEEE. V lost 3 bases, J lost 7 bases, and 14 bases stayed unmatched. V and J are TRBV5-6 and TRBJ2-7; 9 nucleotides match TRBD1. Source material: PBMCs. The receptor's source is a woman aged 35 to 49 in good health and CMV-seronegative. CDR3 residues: CASSSLTGTGIREQYF. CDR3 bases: TGTGCCAGCAGCTCGCTTACCGGGACAGGGATTCGGGAGCAGTACTTC.